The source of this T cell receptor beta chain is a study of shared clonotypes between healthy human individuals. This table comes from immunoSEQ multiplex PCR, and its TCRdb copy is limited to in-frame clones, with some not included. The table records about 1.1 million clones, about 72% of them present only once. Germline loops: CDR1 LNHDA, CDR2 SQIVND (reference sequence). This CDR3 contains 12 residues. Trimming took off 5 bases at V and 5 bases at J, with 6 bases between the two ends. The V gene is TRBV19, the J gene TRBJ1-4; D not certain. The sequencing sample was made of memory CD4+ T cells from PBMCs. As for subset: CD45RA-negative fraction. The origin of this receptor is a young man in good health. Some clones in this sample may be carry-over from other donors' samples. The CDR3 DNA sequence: TGTGCCAGTAGTTACCGGAATGAAAAACTGTTTTTT. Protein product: CASSYRNEKLFF.